Each of the 21 T cell receptor beta chains below was sequenced from the same sample in a study of T cell responses to AZD1222 COVID-19 vaccine. Assay: immunoSEQ multiplex PCR; the TCRdb copy retains only in-frame clones and omits some. The table records approximately 89,000 clones, around nine tenths of them present only once. The material was peripheral blood, obtained 28 days after the second AZD1222 dose. All receptors come from an adult who received the AZD1222 COVID-19 vaccine.

This chain uses TRBV3-1 (or the pseudogene TRBV3-2) with TRBJ2-5; 8 nucleotides align to TRBD1. J gave up 3 bases and V 4 bases, and 4 bases lay outside the gene matches. Germline V gene lookup returns CDR1 LGHDT and CDR2 YNNKEL (reference sequence). CDR3 length equals 14 residues. The CDR3 is CASSRTGWEETQYF. The DNA for the CDR3 is TGTGCCAGCAGCCGGACAGGGTGGGAAGAGACCCAGTACTTC.

This chain connects TRBV4-2 to TRBJ2-1; TRBD2 matches at 10 bases. The CDR3 spans 16 residues. J lost 5 bases, V lost 1 base, and 5 bases had no gene match. The germline CDR1 and CDR2 sequences are LGHNA and YNFKEQ. CDR3 nucleotide sequence: TGTGCCAGCAGCCAAGTTTCAGGACTAGCGGACAATGAGCAGTTCTTC. This translates into CASSQVSGLADNEQFF.

In its sample, this clone was seen a few times. The gene calls are TRBV7-9 and TRBJ2-7; 11 bases agree with TRBD2. Trimming cost V 1 base and J 2 bases; bases outside gene matches: 1. CDR3 length equals 15 residues. Per germline, CDR1 SEHNR and CDR2 FQNEAQ (reference sequence). CDR3 amino acids: CASSLGSGRAYEQYF. CDR3 nucleotides: TGTGCCAGCAGCTTAGGTAGCGGGAGGGCCTACGAGCAGTACTTC.

This clone appeared once. This chain connects TRBV15 to TRBJ2-7; no reliable D call. This CDR3 is 14 amino acids long. Germline V lookup: CDR1 LNHNV, CDR2 YYDKDF (reference sequence). The V gene lost 0 bases and the J gene lost 2 bases, with 8 bases spanning the gap. The CDR3 bases are TGTGCCACCAGCAGAGACAGGAACGCCTACGAGCAGTACTTC. It encodes CATSRDRNAYEQYF. Full variable domain (missing parts from reference TRBV15 and TRBJ2-7): DAMVIQNPRYQVTQFGKPVTLSCSQTLNHNVMYWYQQKSSQAPKLLFHYYDKDFNNEADTPDNFQSRRPNTSFCFLDIRSPGLGDTAMYLCATSRDRNAYEQYFGPGTRLTVT.

This chain connects TRBV10-3 to TRBJ2-7, with a tentative D call TRBD1 (6 bases). V lost 4 bases to trimming and J lost 3 bases, with 7 bases between them. CDR1 and CDR2 from the germline V gene are ENHRY and SYGVKD. The CDR3 extends over 12 amino acids. The DNA of the CDR3 is TGTGCCATCAGTGGGACAGACTACGAGCAGTACTTC. Protein sequence: CAISGTDYEQYF.

V gene TRBV5-4 combines with J gene TRBJ1-2; TRBD1 aligns across 8 bases. The ends lost 0 bases at V and 8 bases at J; junction bases unmatched: 9. The CDR3 is 15 amino acids. CDR1 is SGHNT, CDR2 YYREEE, per germline (reference sequence). The CDR3 is CASSLGDRGPWGYTF. The CDR3 nucleotides are TGTGCCAGCAGCTTGGGCGACAGGGGCCCTTGGGGCTACACCTTC.

The chain has TRBV27 and TRBJ2-1; D is ambiguous. This CDR3 has 17 residues. Trimming stripped 5 bases from V and 7 bases from J, with 24 bases between. CDR1 and CDR2 (germline): MNHEY, SMNVEV (reference sequence). Written as DNA, the CDR3 is TGTGCCAGCAGTCCCGGCCCGTCGACTGGGTGGCCAAATGAGCAGTTCTTC. Protein: CASSPGPSTGWPNEQFF.

This clone was seen more than once but under ten times. The J gene is TRBJ1-2, the V gene TRBV10-3; D is possibly TRBD1 (5 bases). The CDR3 is 15 amino acids. The ends were cut back, 2 bases at V and 3 bases at J, with 13 bases in the middle. Germline V gives CDR1 ENHRY, CDR2 SYGVKD. CDR3 nucleotides: TGTGCCATCAGTGAGCGCAGGGAAGGACACTATGGCTACACCTTC. It translates to CAISERREGHYGYTF.

The count of this clone is one. J is TRBJ1-3 and V is TRBV7-9; tentatively, D is TRBD1 (5 bases). The CDR3 has 15 amino acids. Per the germline V gene, CDR1 is SEHNR and CDR2 is FQNEAQ (reference sequence). Trimming stripped 5 bases from V and 4 bases from J, with 15 bases between. The CDR3 here is CASSTPGTAGNTIYF. The CDR3 nucleotides are TGTGCCAGCAGCACTCCGGGGACGGCCGGAAACACCATATATTTT.

V gene TRBV7-6 combines with J gene TRBJ1-6, with 10 bases matching TRBD1. V was pared by 4 bases and J by 6 bases, with 6 bases of the junction left unmatched. Germline CDR1 SGHVS, CDR2 FNYEAQ. This CDR3 is built from 16 residues. CDR3 in amino acids: CASSSGTGEANSPLHF. In DNA, the CDR3 is TGTGCCAGCAGCTCGGGGACAGGGGAGGCTAATTCACCCCTCCACTTT.

The chain uses TRBV7-9 and TRBJ1-1; 11 bases align to TRBD1. Germline-derived CDR1 and CDR2 are SEHNR and FQNEAQ (reference sequence). V gave up 2 bases and J gave up 3 bases; unmatched junction bases: 2. The CDR3 is made up of 15 amino acids. Written as DNA, the CDR3 is TGTGCCAGCAGCTTAATGGGACAGGGGGACACTGAAGCTTTCTTT. Protein product: CASSLMGQGDTEAFF.

This clone was seen a few times. The rearrangement uses TRBV29-1 and TRBJ2-7, with 9 bases fitting TRBD1. This CDR3 has 13 amino acids. J lost 2 bases, V lost 3 bases, and 2 bases had no gene match. In germline, CDR1 is SQVTM, CDR2 ANQGSEA. The CDR3 sequence is CSVDGQGTYEQYF. CDR3 coding DNA: TGCAGCGTTGATGGACAGGGGACCTACGAGCAGTACTTC.

This chain uses TRBV27 with TRBJ2-7, with 8 positions matching TRBD1. Germline V CDR1 and CDR2: MNHEY, SMNVEV (reference sequence). J was trimmed by 5 bases and V by 5 bases; bases with no gene match: 5. The CDR3 length is 13 residues. The CDR3 loop is CASSQTGVHEQYF. The CDR3 nucleotides read TGTGCCAGCAGTCAGACAGGGGTCCACGAGCAGTACTTC.

The DNA of the CDR3 is TGTGCCAGTAGTCCCCTAGGGGGGGGATACAATGAGCAGTTCTTC. It encodes CASSPLGGGYNEQFF. V usage is TRBV19 and J usage is TRBJ2-1, with D possibly TRBD2 on 7 matching bases. CDR1 and CDR2 from the germline V gene are LNHDA and SQIVND (reference sequence). The length of the CDR3 is 15 residues. V was clipped by 5 bases and J by 4 bases, with 15 bases between them.

The V call is TRBV5-1, the J call TRBJ2-7; D perhaps matches TRBD1 (6 bases). The germline V and J ends were trimmed by 4 bases and 4 bases, with 18 bases remaining between them. This CDR3 has 15 amino acids. Germline CDR1 SGHRS, CDR2 YFSETQ. The CDR3 loop reads CASSHRTAGVYEQYF. In DNA, the CDR3 is TGCGCCAGCAGCCACAGGACAGCCGGAGTTTACGAGCAGTACTTC. The variable domain in full, with the rest retrieved from reference TRBV5-1 and TRBJ2-7, is KAGVTQTPRYLIKTRGQQVTLSCSPISGHRSVSWYQQTPGQGLQFLFEYFSETQRNKGNFPGRFSGRQFSNSRSEMNVSTLELGDSALYLCASSHRTAGVYEQYFGPGTRLTVT.

The chain joins TRBV10-1 to TRBJ2-2; 10 nucleotides agree with TRBD1. CDR3 length equals 15 residues. Germline V gene data show CDR1 as WNHNN and CDR2 as SYGVQD (reference sequence). With V trimmed by 5 bases and J by 5 bases, 5 bases remained unmatched. Written as DNA, the CDR3 is TGCGCCAGCAGTCCCGACAGGGGGCGAACCGGGGAGCTGTTTTTT. As protein: CASSPDRGRTGELFF.

The rearrangement uses TRBV14 and TRBJ1-2; the D is unclear. V lost 3 bases and J 3 bases, leaving 11 bases between the germline ends. This CDR3 has 14 residues. Looked up from germline, CDR1 is SGHDN and CDR2 is FVKESK. The CDR3 here is CASSHGWQDYGYTF. In DNA, the CDR3 is TGTGCCAGCAGCCACGGTTGGCAGGACTATGGCTACACCTTC.

This chain connects TRBV18 to TRBJ2-5; the D gene could be TRBD1 or TRBD2 (6 bases each). CDR3 length: 14 amino acids. Germline V gene sequence: CDR1 KGHSH, CDR2 LQKENI. V was pared by 3 bases and J by 4 bases, with 12 bases between. The CDR3 here is CASSPQQGGETQYF. Here the CDR3 DNA reads TGTGCCAGCTCACCGCAACAGGGAGGAGAGACCCAGTACTTC.

The chain links TRBV7-9 to TRBJ1-1; D is undetermined. This CDR3 has 14 amino acids. V lost 6 bases, J lost 5 bases, and 16 bases lay in between. In germline, CDR1 is SEHNR, CDR2 FQNEAQ (reference sequence). DNA of the CDR3: TGTGCCAGCAGTTCCCGGACTGATGATACTGAAGCTTTCTTT. This encodes CASSSRTDDTEAFF.

The CDR3 is CATRGSGANVLTF. The CDR3 nucleotides are TGTGCCACCAGAGGGTCTGGGGCCAACGTCCTGACTTTC. The chain has TRBV24-1 and TRBJ2-6; D ambiguous. The CDR3 loop spans 13 amino acids. With 7 bases removed from V and 1 base from J, the gap between germline ends came to 4 bases. Germline values: CDR1 KGHDR, CDR2 SFDVKD.

The chain links TRBV15 to TRBJ1-4; D gene ambiguous. Trimming pared 4 bases from V and 10 bases from J, leaving 10 bases between. The CDR3 loop spans 12 amino acids. Germline V CDR1 and CDR2: LNHNV, YYDKDF (reference sequence). The CDR3 DNA reads TGTGCCACCAGCAAGCTGGGCCCAAAACTGTTTTTT. It specifies CATSKLGPKLFF.